This T cell receptor beta chain was identified in a study of CD8+ T cells in alopecia areata. Study details: Tofacitinib was taken orally by treated patients, and the dose was 5 to 10 mg twice daily.

Treatment denoted: oral pan-JAK inhibitor, 5-10 mg twice daily. Individuals with alopecia areata gave both lesional scalp punch biopsies and peripheral blood for collection. The germline V gene has CDR1 SGHRS and CDR2 YFSETQ. The CDR3 spans 15 residues. V was clipped by 0 bases and J by 6 bases; unmatched bases: 9. Investigators isolated RNA and reverse transcribed it into cDNA to act as the sequencing template. Assay used: immunoSEQ multiplex PCR; TCRdb lists only in-frame clones, some missing. This table holds over 150,000 clones, 50% to 65% found once. This TCR came from a human donor with alopecia areata. The source material was CD8+ T cells sorted from blood, sampled at week 24, from a patient treated with tofacitinib. The chain uses TRBV5-1 and TRBJ2-7; the match to TRBD2 covers 7 bases. CDR3 nucleotide sequence: TGCGCCAGCAGCTTGGAGGCTCCTCGCGGGGGCGAGCAGTACTTC. Protein product: CASSLEAPRGGEQYF. Full variable domain (rest looked up from reference TRBV5-1 and TRBJ2-7): KAGVTQTPRYLIKTRGQQVTLSCSPISGHRSVSWYQQTPGQGLQFLFEYFSETQRNKGNFPGRFSGRQFSNSRSEMNVSTLELGDSALYLCASSLEAPRGGEQYFGPGTRLTVT.